Each of the 8 T cell receptor beta chains below was sequenced from the same sample in a study of technical replicates of blood from a handful of donors. Profiling relied on immunoSEQ multiplex PCR, and the TCRdb table lists in-frame clones only, not all of them. The profile covers just under 85,000 clones, with just over 90% appearing a single time and over 0.2% taken by the ten largest. What was sequenced was T cells isolated from PBMCs. These receptors were taken from a human donor in good health.

The V call is TRBV14, the J call TRBJ2-1; 12 nucleotides align to TRBD2. CDR1 SGHDN and CDR2 FVKESK come from the germline V gene. This CDR3 region has 17 residues. With V trimmed by 1 base and J by 8 bases, 9 bases remained unmatched. The CDR3 region is CASSQGFGTSGYYEQFF. CDR3 nucleotides: TGTGCCAGCAGCCAAGGATTTGGGACTAGCGGGTATTATGAGCAGTTCTTC.

The chain combines TRBV19 with TRBJ2-7; D is perhaps TRBD2 (6 bases). CDR3 size: 14 residues. Per the germline V gene, CDR1 is LNHDA and CDR2 is SQIVND (reference sequence). V was clipped by 5 bases and J by 0 bases, with 11 bases between them. The CDR3 region has the DNA TGTGCCAGTAGTCCACGGACTAACTCCTACGAGCAGTACTTC. Its protein is CASSPRTNSYEQYF.

The CDR3: CASGVYNSPLHF. CDR3 bases: TGTGCCAGCGGAGTATATAATTCACCCCTCCACTTT. The chain joins TRBV9 to TRBJ1-6; no firm D call. Germline lookup yields CDR1 SGDLS and CDR2 YYNGEE. The V and J ends lost 7 bases and 4 bases respectively, with 6 bases between them. The CDR3 extends over 12 amino acids. Supplemented by reference TRBV9 and TRBJ1-6, the full variable domain reads DSGVTQTPKHLITATGQRVTLRCSPRSGDLSVYWYQQSLDQGLQFLIQYYNGEERAKGNILERFSAQQFPDLHSELNLSSLELGDSALYFCASGVYNSPLHFGNGTRLTVT.

J is TRBJ1-5 and V is TRBV27; D might be TRBD1 (6 bases). The V gene's germline CDR1 is MNHEY and CDR2 SMNVEV (reference sequence). This CDR3 has 12 amino acids. V gave up 6 bases and J gave up 4 bases, with 7 bases separating them. CDR3 DNA sequence: TGTGCCAGCAGCACAGGGAATCAGCCCCAGCATTTT. Translated, it gives CASSTGNQPQHF.

The chain combines TRBV7-9 with TRBJ2-7; D remains unclear. Germline V gene sequence: CDR1 SEHNR, CDR2 FQNEAQ (reference sequence). This CDR3 has 15 amino acids. Trimming removed 2 bases from V and 4 bases from J, with 15 bases in between. CDR3 protein: CASSLSGGTYYEQYF. CDR3 sequence (DNA): TGTGCCAGCAGCTTAAGTGGCGGAACTTATTACGAGCAGTACTTC. The full variable domain, its missing parts supplied by reference TRBV7-9 and TRBJ2-7, is DTGVSQNPRHKITKRGQNVTFRCDPISEHNRLYWYRQTLGQGPEFLTYFQNEAQLEKSRLLSDRFSAERPKGSFSTLEIQRTEQGDSAMYLCASSLSGGTYYEQYFGPGTRLTVT.

This chain links TRBV5-6 with TRBJ2-7; the D gene is possibly TRBD2 (6 bases). V lost 1 base to trimming and J lost 3 bases, with 14 bases between them. This CDR3 has 15 amino acids. From germline, CDR1 is SGHDT and CDR2 YYEEEE. The CDR3 nucleotides read TGTGCCAGCAGCTTGCCGCTTGGGACTCACTACGAGCAGTACTTC. Amino acids: CASSLPLGTHYEQYF.

The rearrangement links TRBV6-4 to TRBJ2-3; D not certain. Trimming removed 6 bases at V and 6 bases at J, with 13 bases between. The V gene's germline CDR1 is MRHNA and CDR2 SNTAGT. The CDR3 extends over 13 amino acids. This CDR3 reads CASSGRGGDTQYF. The CDR3 DNA sequence: TGTGCCAGCAGCGGCCGTGGCGGTGATACGCAGTATTTT.

This chain links TRBV10-2 with TRBJ2-1; 10 bases match TRBD2. This CDR3 is 14 amino acids long. Trimming cost V 8 bases and J 3 bases; bases outside gene matches: 4. The germline V gene has CDR1 WSHSY and CDR2 SAAADI. CDR3 residues: CASSEREGYNEQFF. CDR3 bases: TGCGCCAGCTCAGAGCGGGAGGGCTACAATGAGCAGTTCTTC.